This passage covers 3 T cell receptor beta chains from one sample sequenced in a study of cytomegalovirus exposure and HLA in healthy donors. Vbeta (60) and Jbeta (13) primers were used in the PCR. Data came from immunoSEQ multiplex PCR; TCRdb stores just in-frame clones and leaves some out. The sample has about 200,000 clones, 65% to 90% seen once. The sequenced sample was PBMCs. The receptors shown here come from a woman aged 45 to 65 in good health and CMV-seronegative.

DNA for the CDR3: TGCGCCAGCAGCTTAACGACTAGTCTCGGCAATGAGCAGTTCTTC. It specifies CASSLTTSLGNEQFF. The chain employs TRBV5-1 and TRBJ2-1; TRBD2 might be the D (6 bases). The CDR3 is 15 amino acids. Trimming pared 2 bases from V and 6 bases from J, leaving 15 bases between. Per the germline V gene, CDR1 is SGHRS and CDR2 is YFSETQ.

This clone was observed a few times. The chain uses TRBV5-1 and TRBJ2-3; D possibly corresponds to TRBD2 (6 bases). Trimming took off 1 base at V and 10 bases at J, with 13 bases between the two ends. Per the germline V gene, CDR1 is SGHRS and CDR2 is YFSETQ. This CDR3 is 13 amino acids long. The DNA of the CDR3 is TGCGCCAGCAGCTTGCGCGCCTCGGGAGCGCAGTATTTT. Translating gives CASSLRASGAQYF.

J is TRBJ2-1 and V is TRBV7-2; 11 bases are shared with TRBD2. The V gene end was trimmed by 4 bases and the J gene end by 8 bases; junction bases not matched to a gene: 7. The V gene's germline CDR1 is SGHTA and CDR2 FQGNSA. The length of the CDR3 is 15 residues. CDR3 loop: CASSSGLAALYEQFF. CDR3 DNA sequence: TGTGCCAGCAGCTCGGGACTAGCGGCGTTATATGAGCAGTTCTTC.